The rows below give T cell receptor beta chains drawn from one sample of a study of blood T cell repertoires in COVID-19. Libraries were prepared by immunoSEQ multiplex PCR; TCRdb keeps only in-frame clonotypes and omits some of them. Here the sample spans under 250,000 clones, around 88% being singletons. Sample: peripheral blood. Receptors originate from a woman in her thirties with COVID-19, enrolled during active disease. CDR3s include the opening cysteine and the closing phenylalanine or tryptophan. The D gene is left open where the match is weak. Size is omitted from some rows. Given values are once, few, many or a class for expanded clones.

once,TRBJ1-5,-,TRBV2,CASSEDDPRSKPQHF,TGTGCCAGCAGTGAGGATGATCCGCGGAGCAAGCCCCAGCATTTT
-,TRBJ1-2,TRBD1,TRBV7-9,CASSKDREASYTF,TGTGCCAGCAGCAAGGACAGGGAGGCTAGCTACACCTTC
-,TRBJ1-6,-,TRBV10-3,CAISPQVTNNSPLHF,TGTGCCATCAGTCCACAGGTGACGAATAATTCACCCCTCCACTTT
-,TRBJ1-6,TRBD1,TRBV5-1,CASSLEGQGDSPLHF,TGCGCCAGCAGCTTGGAAGGACAGGGCGATTCACCCCTCCACTTT
once,TRBJ1-2,-,TRBV28,CASSLGQARMWGYTF,TGTGCCAGCAGTTTAGGGCAGGCCCGTATGTGGGGCTACACCTTC
few,TRBJ1-1,-,TRBV5-1,CASSLEGGTTEAFF,TGCGCCAGCAGCTTGGAGGGGGGGACCACTGAAGCTTTCTTT
-,TRBJ2-5,TRBD2,TRBV10-3,CAISESASGGQETQYF,TGTGCCATCAGTGAGTCTGCTAGCGGGGGACAAGAGACCCAGTACTTC
-,TRBJ2-7,TRBD2,TRBV5-1,CASSLHGGVNYEQYF,TGCGCCAGCAGTCTGCACGGGGGGGTGAACTACGAGCAGTACTTC
once,TRBJ1-2,-,TRBV4-1,CASSQGENYGYTF,TGCGCCAGCAGCCAAGGGGAGAACTATGGCTACACCTTC
-,TRBJ2-1,TRBD1,TRBV11-2,CASSLHWVGDRVLNEQFF,TGTGCCAGCAGCTTGCATTGGGTGGGGGACAGGGTTCTCAATGAGCAGTTCTTC
-,TRBJ1-1,TRBD1,TRBV4-2,CASRGRGQGDQNTEAFF,TGTGCCAGCAGAGGTAGGGGACAGGGGGACCAAAACACAGAAGCTTTCTTT
-,TRBJ2-3,TRBD2,TRBV4-1,CASSHYSGSSTDTQYF,TGCGCCAGCAGCCATTATAGCGGGTCCAGCACAGATACGCAGTATTTT
-,TRBJ2-5,-,TRBV18,CASSQYLRESAQYF,TGTGCCAGCTCACAATACCTAAGAGAGTCGGCCCAGTACTTC
-,TRBJ2-5,TRBD2,TRBV5-1,CASSLGGLAGQETQYF,TGCGCCAGCAGCTTGGGGGGACTAGCGGGTCAAGAGACCCAGTACTTC
few,TRBJ2-2,TRBD2,TRBV7-2,CASSNSGGAHGELFF,TGTGCCAGCAGTAATAGCGGGGGGGCTCACGGGGAGCTGTTTTTT
once,TRBJ2-2,-,TRBV19,CASSISRNTGELFF,TGTGCCAGTAGTATTTCCAGGAACACCGGGGAGCTGTTTTTT
-,TRBJ2-2,-,TRBV10-3,CAISPGAGELFF,TGTGCCATCAGTCCCGGGGCCGGGGAGCTGTTTTTT
-,TRBJ2-5,TRBD2,TRBV7-9,CASSLAHSGAQETQYF,TGTGCCAGCAGCTTAGCCCATAGCGGGGCTCAAGAGACCCAGTACTTC
-,TRBJ1-2,TRBD1,TRBV15,CATSSTPTGGYGYTF,TGTGCCACCAGCAGCACACCCACAGGGGGCTATGGCTACACCTTC
once,TRBJ1-1,-,TRBV13,CASSLGQGDTEAFF,TGTGCCAGCAGCTTAGGACAGGGAGACACTGAAGCTTTCTTT
-,TRBJ1-5,-,TRBV6-5,CASSPNRWGQPQHF,TGTGCCAGCAGTCCGAACAGGTGGGGTCAGCCCCAGCATTTT
once,TRBJ2-1,TRBD2,TRBV3-1/TRBV3-2,CASSRERAGGRDEQFF,TGTGCCAGCAGCCGAGAGAGAGCGGGGGGGAGGGATGAGCAGTTCTTC
few,TRBJ1-2,TRBD1,TRBV29-1,CSVLGQGVGYTF,TGCAGCGTTTTAGGACAGGGGGTCGGCTACACCTTC
-,TRBJ1-3,-,TRBV7-6,CASSLDGKNTIYF,TGTGCCAGCAGCTTAGACGGGAAAAACACCATATATTTT
-,TRBJ2-1,TRBD2,TRBV11-3,CASSLDGWSGGDNNEQFF,TGTGCCAGCAGCTTAGATGGGTGGTCGGGAGGAGATAACAATGAGCAGTTCTTC
-,TRBJ2-1,-,TRBV29-1,CSVGSRDGYNEQFF,TGCAGCGTTGGCTCCCGGGATGGGTACAATGAGCAGTTCTTC
-,TRBJ1-1,-,TRBV7-2,CASSLERGMAPRAFF,TGTGCCAGCAGCTTGGAGCGAGGCATGGCCCCGAGAGCTTTCTTT
-,TRBJ1-1,-,TRBV27,CASSRGVMNTEAFF,TGTGCCAGCAGCCGAGGAGTCATGAACACTGAAGCTTTCTTT
-,TRBJ2-3,TRBD1,TRBV10-1,CASSGIGQAITDTQYF,TGCGCCAGCAGTGGCATAGGACAGGCGATCACAGATACGCAGTATTTT
-,TRBJ2-3,-,TRBV4-3,CASSQDGAASTDTQYF,TGCGCCAGCAGCCAAGATGGGGCAGCAAGCACAGATACGCAGTATTTT
few,TRBJ1-6,-,TRBV11-2,CASSDPGLSYNSPLHF,TGTGCCAGCAGCGATCCAGGGCTCTCCTATAATTCACCCCTCCACTTT
-,TRBJ1-1,-,TRBV28,CARPGGANTEAFF,TGTGCCAGACCGGGGGGCGCGAACACTGAAGCTTTCTTT
once,TRBJ1-6,-,TRBV9,CASSVRGVTLNSPLHF,TGTGCCAGCAGCGTACGGGGGGTGACGCTAAATTCACCCCTCCACTTT
-,TRBJ2-7,TRBD1,TRBV10-1,CASSESGAGGYEQYF,TGCGCCAGCAGTGAGTCGGGGGCAGGGGGCTACGAGCAGTACTTC
-,TRBJ1-4,-,TRBV6-5,CASSYSVRYEKLFF,TGTGCCAGCAGTTACTCGGTTCGGTACGAAAAACTGTTTTTT
once,TRBJ2-7,TRBD1,TRBV28,CASSSGQGTSYEQYF,TGTGCCAGCAGTTCCGGACAGGGTACGTCCTACGAGCAGTACTTC
-,TRBJ2-1,-,TRBV9,CASSFVGVDNEQFF,TGTGCCAGCAGCTTTGTAGGGGTGGACAATGAGCAGTTCTTC
-,TRBJ2-1,TRBD2,TRBV15,CATSRDLAGRLQYNEQFF,TGTGCCACCAGCAGAGATCTAGCGGGGAGACTACAATACAATGAGCAGTTCTTC
few,TRBJ2-3,-,TRBV29-1,CSVEGILSTDTQYF,TGCAGCGTTGAAGGTATCCTTAGCACAGATACGCAGTATTTT
-,TRBJ2-5,TRBD2,TRBV6-6,CASSYPGGPMEETQYF,TGTGCCAGCAGCTACCCGGGGGGGCCAATGGAAGAGACCCAGTACTTC
many,TRBJ2-1,TRBD2,TRBV4-3,CASSQGRGSGRSNLYNEQFF,TGCGCCAGCAGCCAAGGAAGGGGTAGCGGGAGATCAAACCTCTACAATGAGCAGTTCTTC
-,TRBJ1-2,-,TRBV21-1,CASIPIRVGYGYTF,TGTGCCAGCATCCCTATCCGGGTAGGCTATGGCTACACCTTC
-,TRBJ1-2,TRBD1,TRBV7-9,CASSFGQGARGYTF,TGTGCCAGCAGCTTCGGACAGGGGGCGAGAGGCTACACCTTC
-,TRBJ1-2,TRBD1,TRBV28,CASSLRSGGVNYGYTF,TGTGCCAGCAGTTTAAGGTCAGGGGGCGTTAACTATGGCTACACCTTC
-,TRBJ2-2,TRBD2,TRBV27,CASSLREGDGELFF,TGTGCCAGCAGTTTACGGGAGGGGGACGGGGAGCTGTTTTTT
-,TRBJ2-7,TRBD1,TRBV7-9,CASSTWTGTPYEQYF,TGTGCCAGCAGCACCTGGACAGGGACGCCCTACGAGCAGTACTTC
-,TRBJ2-5,TRBD2,TRBV19,CASKLRGLAGLKETQYF,TGTGCCAGCAAACTAAGGGGACTAGCGGGGCTAAAAGAGACCCAGTACTTC